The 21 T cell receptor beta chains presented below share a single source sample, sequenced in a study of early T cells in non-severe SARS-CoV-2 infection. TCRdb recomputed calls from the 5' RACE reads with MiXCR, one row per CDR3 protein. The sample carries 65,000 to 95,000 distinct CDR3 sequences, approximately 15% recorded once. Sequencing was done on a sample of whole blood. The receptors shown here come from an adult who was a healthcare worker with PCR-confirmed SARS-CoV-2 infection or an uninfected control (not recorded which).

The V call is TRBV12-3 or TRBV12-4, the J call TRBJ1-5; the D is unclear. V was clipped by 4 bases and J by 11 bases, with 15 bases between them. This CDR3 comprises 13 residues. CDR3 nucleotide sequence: TGTGCCAGCAGTTCCGCCTCAAAAAGGGCCCAGCATTTT. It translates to CASSSASKRAQHF.

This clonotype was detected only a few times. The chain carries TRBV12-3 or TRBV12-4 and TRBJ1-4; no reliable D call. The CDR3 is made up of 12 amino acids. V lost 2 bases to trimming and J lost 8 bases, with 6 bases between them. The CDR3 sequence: CASSLRMEKLFF. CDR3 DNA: TGTGCCAGCAGTTTACGCATGGAAAAACTGTTTTTT.

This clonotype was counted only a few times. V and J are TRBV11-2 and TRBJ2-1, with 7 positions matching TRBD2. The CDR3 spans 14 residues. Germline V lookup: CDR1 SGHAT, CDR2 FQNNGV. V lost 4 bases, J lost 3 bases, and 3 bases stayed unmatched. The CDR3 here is CASSSREGYNEQFF. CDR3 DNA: TGTGCCAGCAGCTCGAGGGAGGGCTACAATGAGCAGTTCTTC.

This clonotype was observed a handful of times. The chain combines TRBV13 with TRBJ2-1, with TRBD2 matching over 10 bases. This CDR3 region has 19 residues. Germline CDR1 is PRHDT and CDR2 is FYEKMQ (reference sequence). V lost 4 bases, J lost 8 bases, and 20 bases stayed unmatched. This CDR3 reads CASSWAGIAGGTAEDEQFF. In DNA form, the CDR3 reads TGTGCCAGCAGCTGGGCGGGGATAGCGGGAGGAACAGCCGAGGATGAGCAGTTCTTC.

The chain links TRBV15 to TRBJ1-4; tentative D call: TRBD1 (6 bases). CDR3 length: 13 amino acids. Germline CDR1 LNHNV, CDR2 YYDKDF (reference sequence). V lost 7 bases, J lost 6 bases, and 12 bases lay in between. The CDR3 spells CATTGTSDEKLFF. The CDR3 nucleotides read TGTGCCACCACCGGGACATCAGATGAAAAACTGTTTTTT.

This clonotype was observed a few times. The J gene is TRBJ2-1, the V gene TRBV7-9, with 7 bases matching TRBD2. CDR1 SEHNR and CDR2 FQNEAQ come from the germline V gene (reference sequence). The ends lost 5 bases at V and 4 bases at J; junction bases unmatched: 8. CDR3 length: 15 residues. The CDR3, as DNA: TGTGCCAGCAGCAATCAAGCGGGGAGATACAATGAGCAGTTCTTC. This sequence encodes CASSNQAGRYNEQFF.

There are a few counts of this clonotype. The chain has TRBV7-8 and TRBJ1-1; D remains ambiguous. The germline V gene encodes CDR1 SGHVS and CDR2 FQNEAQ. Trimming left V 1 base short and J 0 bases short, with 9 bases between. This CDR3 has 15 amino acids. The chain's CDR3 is CASSLERVLNTEAFF. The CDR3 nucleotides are TGTGCCAGCAGCTTAGAGCGGGTCCTGAACACTGAAGCTTTCTTT. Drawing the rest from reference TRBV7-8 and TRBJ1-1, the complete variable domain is GAGVSQSPRYKVAKRGQDVALRCDPISGHVSLFWYQQALGQGPEFLTYFQNEAQLDKSGLPSDRFFAERPEGSVSTLKIQRTQQEDSAVYLCASSLERVLNTEAFFGQGTRLTVV.

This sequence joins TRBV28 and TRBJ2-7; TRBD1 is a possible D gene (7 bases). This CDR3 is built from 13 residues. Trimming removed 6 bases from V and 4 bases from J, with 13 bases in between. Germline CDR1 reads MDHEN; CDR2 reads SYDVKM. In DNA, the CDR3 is TGTGCCAGCAGAAGCCCAGGGGGGTACGAGCAGTACTTC. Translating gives CASRSPGGYEQYF.

CDR3 sequence reads: CASEGQDTQYF. In nucleotides, the CDR3 is TGTGCCAGTGAGGGTCAAGATACGCAGTATTTT. The chain employs TRBV2 and TRBJ2-3, with a weak D call TRBD2 (5 bases). The CDR3 has 11 amino acids. The V gene's germline CDR1 is SNHLY and CDR2 FYNNEI. The V gene lost 9 bases and the J gene lost 5 bases, with 9 bases spanning the gap. Drawing the rest from reference TRBV2 and TRBJ2-3, the complete variable domain is EPEVTQTPSHQVTQMGQEVILRCVPISNHLYFYWYRQILGQKVEFLVSFYNNEISEKSEIFDDQFSVERPDGSNFTLKIRSTKLEDSAMYFCASEGQDTQYFGPGTRLTVL.

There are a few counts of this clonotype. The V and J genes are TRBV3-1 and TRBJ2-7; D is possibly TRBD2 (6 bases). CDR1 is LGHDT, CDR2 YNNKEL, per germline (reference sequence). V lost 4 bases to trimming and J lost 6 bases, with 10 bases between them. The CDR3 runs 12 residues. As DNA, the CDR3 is TGTGCCAGCAGCCGGAGGGTCGGCGAGCAGTACTTC. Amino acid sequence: CASSRRVGEQYF.

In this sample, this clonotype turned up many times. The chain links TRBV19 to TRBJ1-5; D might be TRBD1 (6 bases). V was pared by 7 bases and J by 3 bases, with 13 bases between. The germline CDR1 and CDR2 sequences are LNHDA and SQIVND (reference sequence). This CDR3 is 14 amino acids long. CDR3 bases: TGTGCCAGTATCTCCGGACAGCTCAATCAGCCCCAGCATTTT. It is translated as CASISGQLNQPQHF.

The CDR3 region is CASNPNRQFESYNSPLHF. The DNA for the CDR3 is TGTGCCAGCAATCCCAACCGACAGTTCGAGTCCTATAATTCACCCCTCCACTTT. The chain recombines TRBV6-6 with TRBJ1-6; D may be TRBD1 (5 bases). Germline-derived CDR1 and CDR2 are MNHNY and SVGAGI (reference sequence). This CDR3 region has 18 residues. The V end lost 7 bases, the J end lost 1 base, and 20 bases lay between the germline ends.

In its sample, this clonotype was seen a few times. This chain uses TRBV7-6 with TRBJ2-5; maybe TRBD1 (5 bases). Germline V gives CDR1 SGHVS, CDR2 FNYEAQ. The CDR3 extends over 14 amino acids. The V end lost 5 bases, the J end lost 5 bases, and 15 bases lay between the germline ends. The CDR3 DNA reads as TGTGCCAGCAGCCCGGTCTCAGGGTACGAGACCCAGTACTTC. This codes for CASSPVSGYETQYF.

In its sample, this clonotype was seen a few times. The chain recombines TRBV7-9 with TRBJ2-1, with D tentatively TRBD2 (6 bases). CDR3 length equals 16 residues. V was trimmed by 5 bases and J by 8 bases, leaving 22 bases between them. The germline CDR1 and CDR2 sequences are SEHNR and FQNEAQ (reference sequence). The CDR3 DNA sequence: TGTGCCAGCAGCCCCACGGTGGGGGGATCGGGAGATGAGCAGTTCTTC. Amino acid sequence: CASSPTVGGSGDEQFF.

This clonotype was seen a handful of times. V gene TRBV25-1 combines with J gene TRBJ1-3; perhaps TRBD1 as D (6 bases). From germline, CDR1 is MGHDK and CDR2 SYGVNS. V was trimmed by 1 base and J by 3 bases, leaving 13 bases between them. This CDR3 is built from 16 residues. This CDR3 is CASSEFGGRIGNTIYF. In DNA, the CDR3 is TGTGCCAGCAGTGAATTTGGGGGCCGGATTGGAAACACCATATATTTT.

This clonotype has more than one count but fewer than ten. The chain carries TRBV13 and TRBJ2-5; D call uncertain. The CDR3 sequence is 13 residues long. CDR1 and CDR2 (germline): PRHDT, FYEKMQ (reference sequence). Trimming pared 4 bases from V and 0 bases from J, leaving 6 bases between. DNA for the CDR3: TGTGCCAGCAGCTCCACAAACCAAGAGACCCAGTACTTC. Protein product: CASSSTNQETQYF.

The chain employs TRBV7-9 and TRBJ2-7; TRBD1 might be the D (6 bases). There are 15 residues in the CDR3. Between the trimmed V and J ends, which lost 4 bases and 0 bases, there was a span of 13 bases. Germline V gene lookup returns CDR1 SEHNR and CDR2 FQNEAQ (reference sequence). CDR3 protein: CASSSGQKNSYEQYF. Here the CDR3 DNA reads TGTGCCAGCAGCTCAGGACAGAAAAACTCCTACGAGCAGTACTTC.

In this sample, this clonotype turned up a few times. CDR3 protein: CAISGNRGVFHYEQYF. In DNA form, the CDR3 reads TGTGCCATCAGTGGCAACAGGGGGGTCTTTCACTACGAGCAGTACTTC. This chain connects TRBV10-3 to TRBJ2-7, with 8 positions matching TRBD1. Germline CDR1 is ENHRY and CDR2 is SYGVKD. The CDR3 contains 16 residues. Trimming removed 4 bases from V and 3 bases from J; junction bases left unmatched: 11.

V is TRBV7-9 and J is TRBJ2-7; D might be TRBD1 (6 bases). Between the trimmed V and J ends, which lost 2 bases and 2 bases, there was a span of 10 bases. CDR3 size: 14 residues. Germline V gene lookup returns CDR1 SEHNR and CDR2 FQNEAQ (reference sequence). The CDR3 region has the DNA TGTGCCAGCAGCTTAACTGGACAGCCCTACGAGCAGTACTTC. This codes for CASSLTGQPYEQYF.

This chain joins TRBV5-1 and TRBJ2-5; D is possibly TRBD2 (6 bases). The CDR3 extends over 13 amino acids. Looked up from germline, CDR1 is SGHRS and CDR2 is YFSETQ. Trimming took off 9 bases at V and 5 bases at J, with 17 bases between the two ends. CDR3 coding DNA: TGCGCCACCCGACCCGTTGGAGGGGAGACCCAGTACTTC. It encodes CATRPVGGETQYF.

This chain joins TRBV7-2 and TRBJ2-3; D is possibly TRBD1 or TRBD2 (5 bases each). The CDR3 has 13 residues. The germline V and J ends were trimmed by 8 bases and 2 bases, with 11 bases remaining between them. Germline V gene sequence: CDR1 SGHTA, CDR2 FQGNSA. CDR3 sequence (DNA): TGTGCCAGCGCTGAGGGGTACACAGATACGCAGTATTTT. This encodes CASAEGYTDTQYF.